This T cell receptor (beta chain) was observed in a study of early T cells in non-severe SARS-CoV-2 infection. Across the study: Unsorted whole-blood RNA was sequenced in bulk, leaving chains unpaired.

General observations from the study: Matching with VDJdb favored anti-spike CD8 responses (missing private and CD4 specificities).

For this clonotype: The antigen remains unidentified.

Unique molecular identifiers (one per individual cDNA molecule) were attached. TCRdb recomputed calls from the 5' RACE reads with MiXCR, one row per CDR3 protein. The sample includes tens of thousands of distinct CDR3 sequences, about 14% of them seen just once. The CDR3 consists of 18 residues. The germline gives CDR1 SGHVS, CDR2 FQNEAQ. V lost 3 bases to trimming and J lost 3 bases; unmatched junction nucleotides: 11. The sample was whole blood, taken at baseline. This rearrangement joins TRBV7-8 to TRBJ1-6; 7 bases match TRBD1. The source is an adult who was a healthcare worker with PCR-confirmed SARS-CoV-2 infection or an uninfected control (not recorded which). The CDR3 DNA follows: TGTGCCAGCAGCTTGGCGGACAGGTCGAATAGCTATAATTCACCCCTCCACTTT. It translates to CASSLADRSNSYNSPLHF.